Included here is one TCR beta chain sequence, with context. V was trimmed by 0 bases and J by 4 bases, leaving 11 bases between them. Germline loops: CDR1 SGHDT, CDR2 YYEEEE. There are 15 residues in the CDR3. The sample originates from a study of blood T cell repertoires in COVID-19. For the study at large: The study drew acute and convalescent COVID-19 samples from the United States, Italy and Spain. Sources were T cells, B-cell-depleted T cells, or PBMCs; the material itself was cDNA or gDNA.

Original methodology: Using reference gene primer amplification, nucleated cell counts were estimated. The assay was immunoSEQ multiplex PCR, and TCRdb's table has in-frame clones only and misses some. That table supplies the V and J calls and clone size; D and trimming were determined from the DNA. The data hold 120,000 to 150,000 clones, with approximately 85% observed a single time. V usage is TRBV5-6 and J usage is TRBJ2-1; D unresolved. The sample comprised peripheral blood. This receptor was taken from a woman aged 55-70 years with COVID-19, enrolled during active disease. CDR3 bases: TGTGCCAGCAGCTTGGGCCCTCTTACTTACAATGAGCAGTTCTTC. Encoded protein: CASSLGPLTYNEQFF.